This entry is about one T cell receptor beta chain. Germline V gene data show CDR1 as MNHEY and CDR2 as SVGAGI. This CDR3 is built from 15 residues. V lost 2 bases and J lost 1, with 11 bases in between. This sample was taken from a study of blood T cell repertoires in COVID-19. As for the study in general: T cells, B-cell-depleted T cells, or PBMCs provided the cDNA or gDNA that served as material.

In the authors' methods: Reference gene primer amplification gave nucleated cell count estimates. Assay used: immunoSEQ multiplex PCR; TCRdb lists only in-frame clones, some missing. For V, J and clone size, that table is used; D and trimming come from the DNA. Here the sample spans more than 70,000 clones, about 86% being singletons. This sequence joins TRBV6-5 and TRBJ1-1; D unclear. The receptor was derived from a woman aged 80 or over in a cohort sampled during active or convalescent COVID-19. The sequenced sample consisted of peripheral blood. Here the CDR3 reads CASSYRAGRNTEAFF. Written as DNA, the CDR3 is TGTGCCAGCAGTTACCGTGCTGGCAGGAACACTGAAGCTTTCTTT.